The T cell receptor beta chain described here comes from a study of shared clonotypes between healthy human individuals. Overall study findings and caveats: Sequencing depth was expected to influence donor clonotype sharing.

The CDR3 runs to 16 residues. Losses at the gene ends were 4 bases for V and 4 bases for J; bases not matched to a gene: 10. From germline, CDR1 is MDHEN and CDR2 SYDVKM. The donors were adults (healthy and HIV-negative) with no recent acute infections or vaccinations. Sequencing was performed with immunoSEQ multiplex PCR; in TCRdb, only in-frame clones are kept and a portion is missing. The sample holds under 850,000 clones, roughly 72% seen once. Comments on this clone: Its target is not known.

The source of this sequence is a woman in her twenties or thirties in good health. The sequencing input was memory CD4+ T cells sorted from blood. Subset noted: CD45RA-negative fraction. The rearrangement links TRBV28 to TRBJ2-7, with 10 positions matching TRBD2. The CDR3 here is CASSSAQAGGPYEQYF. The CDR3 DNA reads as TGTGCCAGCAGTTCCGCCCAAGCGGGAGGGCCGTACGAGCAGTACTTC.